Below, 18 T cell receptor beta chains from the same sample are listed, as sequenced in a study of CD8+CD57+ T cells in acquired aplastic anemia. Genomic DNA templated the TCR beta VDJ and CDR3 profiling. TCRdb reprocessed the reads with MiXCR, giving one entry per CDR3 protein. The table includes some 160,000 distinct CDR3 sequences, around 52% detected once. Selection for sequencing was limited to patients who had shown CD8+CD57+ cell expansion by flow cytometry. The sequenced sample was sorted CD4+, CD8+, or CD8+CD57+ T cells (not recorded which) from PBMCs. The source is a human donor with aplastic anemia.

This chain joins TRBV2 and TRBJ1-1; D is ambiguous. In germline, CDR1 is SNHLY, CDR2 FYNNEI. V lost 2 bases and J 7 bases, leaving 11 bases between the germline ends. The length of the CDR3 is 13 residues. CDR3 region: CASSESPGLEAFF. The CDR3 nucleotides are TGTGCCAGCAGTGAATCCCCGGGTCTTGAAGCTTTCTTT.

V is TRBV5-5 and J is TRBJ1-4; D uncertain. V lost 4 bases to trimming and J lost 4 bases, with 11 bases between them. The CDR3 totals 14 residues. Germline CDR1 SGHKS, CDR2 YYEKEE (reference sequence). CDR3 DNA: TGTGCCAGCAGCCGACCGGACCTTAATGAAAAACTGTTTTTT. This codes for CASSRPDLNEKLFF. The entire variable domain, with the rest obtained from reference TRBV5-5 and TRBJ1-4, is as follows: DAGVTQSPTHLIKTRGQQVTLRCSPISGHKSVSWYQQVLGQGPQFIFQYYEKEERGRGNFPDRFSARQFPNYSSELNVNALLLGDSALYLCASSRPDLNEKLFFGSGTQLSVL.

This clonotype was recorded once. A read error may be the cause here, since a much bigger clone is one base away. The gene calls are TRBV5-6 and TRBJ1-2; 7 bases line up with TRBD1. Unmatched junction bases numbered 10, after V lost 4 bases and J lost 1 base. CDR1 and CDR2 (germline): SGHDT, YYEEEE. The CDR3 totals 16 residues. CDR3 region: CASSKYRGVLNYGYTF. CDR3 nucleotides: TGTGCCAGCAGCAAGTACAGGGGAGTACTTAACTATGGCTACACCTTC.

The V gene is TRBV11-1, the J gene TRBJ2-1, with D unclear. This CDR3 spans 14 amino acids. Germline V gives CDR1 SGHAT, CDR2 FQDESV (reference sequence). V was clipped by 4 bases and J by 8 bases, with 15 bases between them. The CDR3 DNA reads TGTGCCAGCAGCTCCCTCGGGTTTGGCGATGAGCAGTTCTTC. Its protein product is CASSSLGFGDEQFF.

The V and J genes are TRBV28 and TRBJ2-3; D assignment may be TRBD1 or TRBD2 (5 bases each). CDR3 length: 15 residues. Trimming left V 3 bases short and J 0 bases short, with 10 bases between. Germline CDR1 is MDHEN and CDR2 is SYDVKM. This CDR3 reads CASSLGEPSTDTQYF. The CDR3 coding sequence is TGTGCCAGCAGTTTGGGGGAGCCTAGCACAGATACGCAGTATTTT.

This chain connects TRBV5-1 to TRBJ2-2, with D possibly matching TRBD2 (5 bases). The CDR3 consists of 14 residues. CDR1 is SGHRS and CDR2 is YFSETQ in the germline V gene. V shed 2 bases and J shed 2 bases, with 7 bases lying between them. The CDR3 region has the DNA TGCGCCAGCAGCTTCACGGGAAACACCGGGGAGCTGTTTTTT. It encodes CASSFTGNTGELFF.

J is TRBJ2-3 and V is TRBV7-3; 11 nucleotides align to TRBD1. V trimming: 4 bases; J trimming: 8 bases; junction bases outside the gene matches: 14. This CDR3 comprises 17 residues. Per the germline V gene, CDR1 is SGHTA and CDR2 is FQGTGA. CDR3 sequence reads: CASSSPRLEGQGGTQYF. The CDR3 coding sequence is TGTGCCAGCAGCTCCCCCCGTCTAGAGGGACAGGGGGGTACGCAGTATTTT.

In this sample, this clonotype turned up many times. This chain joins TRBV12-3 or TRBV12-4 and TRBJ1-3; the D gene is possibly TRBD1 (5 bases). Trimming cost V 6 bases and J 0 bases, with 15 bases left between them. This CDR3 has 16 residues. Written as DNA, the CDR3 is TGTGCCAGCAGCACCGTCGACGGACACTCTGGAAACACCATATATTTT. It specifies CASSTVDGHSGNTIYF.

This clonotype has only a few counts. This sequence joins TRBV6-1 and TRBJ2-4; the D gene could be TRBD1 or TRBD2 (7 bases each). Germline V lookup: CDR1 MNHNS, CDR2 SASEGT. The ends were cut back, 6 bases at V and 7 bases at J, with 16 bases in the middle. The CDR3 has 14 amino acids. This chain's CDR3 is CASRRPGGENIQYF. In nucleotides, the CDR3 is TGTGCCAGCAGAAGACCAGGGGGGGAGAACATTCAGTACTTC.

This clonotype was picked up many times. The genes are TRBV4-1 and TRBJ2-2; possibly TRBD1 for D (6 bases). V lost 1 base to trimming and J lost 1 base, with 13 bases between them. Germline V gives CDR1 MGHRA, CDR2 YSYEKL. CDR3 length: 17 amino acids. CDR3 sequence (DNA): TGCGCCAGCAGCCAAGTGCCAGGGGCCAAGAACACCGGGGAGCTGTTTTTT. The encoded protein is CASSQVPGAKNTGELFF.

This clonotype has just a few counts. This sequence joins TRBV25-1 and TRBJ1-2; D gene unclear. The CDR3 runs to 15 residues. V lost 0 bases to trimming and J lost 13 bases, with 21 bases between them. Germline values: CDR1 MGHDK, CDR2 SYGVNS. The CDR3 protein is CASSEYKYGSEAPTF. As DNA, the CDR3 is TGTGCCAGCAGTGAATATAAGTACGGCTCAGAAGCTCCCACCTTC.

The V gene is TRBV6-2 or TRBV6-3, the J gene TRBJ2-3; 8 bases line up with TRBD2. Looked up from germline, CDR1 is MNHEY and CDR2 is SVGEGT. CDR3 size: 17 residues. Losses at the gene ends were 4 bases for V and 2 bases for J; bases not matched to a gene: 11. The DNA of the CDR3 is TGTGCCAGCAGTTGGCTAGCGGGCGGAGGGAACACAGATACGCAGTATTTT. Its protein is CASSWLAGGGNTDTQYF.

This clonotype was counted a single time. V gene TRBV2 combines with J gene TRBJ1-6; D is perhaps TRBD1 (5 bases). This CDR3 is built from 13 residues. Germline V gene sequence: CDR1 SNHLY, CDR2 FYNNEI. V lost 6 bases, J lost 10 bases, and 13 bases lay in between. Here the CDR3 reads CASRAGTESPLHF. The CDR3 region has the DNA TGTGCCAGCAGGGCTGGGACCGAATCACCCCTCCACTTT.

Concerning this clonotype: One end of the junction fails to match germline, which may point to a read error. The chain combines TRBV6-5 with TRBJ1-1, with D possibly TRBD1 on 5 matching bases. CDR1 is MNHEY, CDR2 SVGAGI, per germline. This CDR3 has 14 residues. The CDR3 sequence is CASSYSGVNTDAFF. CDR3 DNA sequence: TGTGCCAGCAGTTACTCAGGGGTGAACACTGATGCTTTCTTT.

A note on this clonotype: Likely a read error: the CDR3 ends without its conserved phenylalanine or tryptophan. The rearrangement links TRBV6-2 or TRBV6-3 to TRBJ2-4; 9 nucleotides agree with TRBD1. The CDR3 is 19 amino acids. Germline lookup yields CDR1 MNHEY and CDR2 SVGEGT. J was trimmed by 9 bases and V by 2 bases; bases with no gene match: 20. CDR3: CASSYPAQSRQGVTIIQYL. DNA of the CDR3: TGTGCCAGCAGTTACCCGGCACAATCGCGACAGGGGGTAACGATCATTCAGTACCTC.

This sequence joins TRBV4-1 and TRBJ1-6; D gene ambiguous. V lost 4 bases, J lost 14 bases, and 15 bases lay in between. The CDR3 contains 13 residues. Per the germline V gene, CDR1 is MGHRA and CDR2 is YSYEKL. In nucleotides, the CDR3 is TGCGCCAGCAGCCCCCGGACGGATCAAGCCCTCCACTTT. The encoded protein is CASSPRTDQALHF.

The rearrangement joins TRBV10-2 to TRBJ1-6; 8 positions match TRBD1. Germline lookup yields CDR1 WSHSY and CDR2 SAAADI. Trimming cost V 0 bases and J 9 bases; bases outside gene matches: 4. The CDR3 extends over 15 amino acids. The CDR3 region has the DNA TGCGCCAGCAGTGAGTCGGACAGGGTTGCTTCACCCCTCCACTTT. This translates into CASSESDRVASPLHF.

CDR3 bases: TGTGCCACCAGTGACCCTGGCGCTACGCTCTCTGGAAACACCATATATTTT. Its translation: CATSDPGATLSGNTIYF. V usage is TRBV24-1 and J usage is TRBJ1-3; no reliable D call. The CDR3 is made up of 17 amino acids. V lost 4 bases and J lost 0, with 15 bases in between. Germline CDR1 is KGHDR and CDR2 is SFDVKD.